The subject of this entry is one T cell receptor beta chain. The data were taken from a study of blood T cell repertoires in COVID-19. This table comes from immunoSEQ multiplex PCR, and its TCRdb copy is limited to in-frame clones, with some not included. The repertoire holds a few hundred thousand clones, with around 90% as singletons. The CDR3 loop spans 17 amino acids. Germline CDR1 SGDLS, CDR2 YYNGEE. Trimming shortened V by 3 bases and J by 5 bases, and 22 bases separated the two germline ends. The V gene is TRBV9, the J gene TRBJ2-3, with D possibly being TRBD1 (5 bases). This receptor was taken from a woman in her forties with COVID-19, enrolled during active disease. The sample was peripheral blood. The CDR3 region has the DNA TGTGCCAGCAGCGCAAACCCCAGGGTAGGAATCAGAGATACGCAGTATTTT. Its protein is CASSANPRVGIRDTQYF.